This TCR beta chain is drawn from a study of control samples from healthy donors and cancer patients (dated by TCRdb to between 2020 and 2021). This clone appeared once. What this receptor recognizes is not known. No qualities accompany the bases; no much larger clone lies one base away. Trimming leaves V shorter by 6 bases and J shorter by 8 bases, with the junction holding 5 bases beyond the gene matches. The CDR1 and CDR2 encoded by the germline V gene are SQVTM and ANQGSEA. Counted from cysteine to phenylalanine, this CDR3 has 11 amino acids. Only CDR3 DNA remains: 33 bases, in frame from the first base. Receptors were amplified or captured by the immunoSEQ multiplex PCR assay. This immuneACCESS table, as held by TCRdb, lists in-frame sequences with V and J called but not all clones. Of the missing ones, under half trace to an unresolved V gene in checked studies; the others have no known cause. The sample records roughly 76,000 clones, 94% of which are singletons. The top ten hold roughly 6.2% of the sample.

This TCR came from a woman aged 40 to 50 in good health. The V and J genes are TRBV29-1 and TRBJ1-2, with 8 bases matching TRBD1. Specimen: blood. The DNA sequence follows: TGCAGCGTGATGACAGGGGACGGCTACACCTTC. This codes for CSVMTGDGYTF. This CDR3, with the reference TRBV29-1 and TRBJ1-2 proteins standing in past its ends, gives the full variable domain SAVISQKPSRDICQRGTSLTIQCQVDSQVTMMFWYRQQPGQSLTLIATANQGSEATYESGFVIDKFPISRPNLTFSTLTVSNMSPEDSSIYLCSVMTGDGYTFGSGTRLTVV.